The next 2 T cell receptor beta chains were all read from a single sample in a study of T-cell reconstitution after alpha-beta-depleted transplantation in children. TCRbeta library preparation incorporated unique molecular identifiers. In TCRdb, the PCR reads were re-called with MiXCR into one record per CDR3 protein. The sample yields some 550,000 distinct CDR3 sequences, more than 20% seen once. The sequencing here drew on PBMCs, mostly from graft donor cells, taken 360 days after TCRalphabeta/CD19-depleted stem cell transplant. Receptor source: a boy less than two years old who had a stem cell transplant for acute myeloid leukemia, so the T cells may come from the graft donor.

The CDR3 protein is CASSNHRDQETQYF. The DNA of the CDR3 is TGTGCCAGCAGTAACCACAGGGACCAAGAGACCCAGTACTTC. The gene calls are TRBV12-3 or TRBV12-4 and TRBJ2-5, with D tentatively TRBD1 (6 bases). This CDR3 is 14 amino acids long. The V gene lost 5 bases and the J gene lost 0 bases, with 10 bases spanning the gap.

This clonotype was recorded many times. The V and J genes are TRBV7-9 and TRBJ2-2; tentative D call: TRBD2 (7 bases). V lost 5 bases to trimming and J lost 3 bases, with 13 bases between them. The CDR3 is 15 residues long. Germline V gene lookup returns CDR1 SEHNR and CDR2 FQNEAQ (reference sequence). DNA of the CDR3: TGTGCCAGCAGCACCGGGGGGCCATACACCGGGGAGCTGTTTTTT. Its protein product is CASSTGGPYTGELFF.